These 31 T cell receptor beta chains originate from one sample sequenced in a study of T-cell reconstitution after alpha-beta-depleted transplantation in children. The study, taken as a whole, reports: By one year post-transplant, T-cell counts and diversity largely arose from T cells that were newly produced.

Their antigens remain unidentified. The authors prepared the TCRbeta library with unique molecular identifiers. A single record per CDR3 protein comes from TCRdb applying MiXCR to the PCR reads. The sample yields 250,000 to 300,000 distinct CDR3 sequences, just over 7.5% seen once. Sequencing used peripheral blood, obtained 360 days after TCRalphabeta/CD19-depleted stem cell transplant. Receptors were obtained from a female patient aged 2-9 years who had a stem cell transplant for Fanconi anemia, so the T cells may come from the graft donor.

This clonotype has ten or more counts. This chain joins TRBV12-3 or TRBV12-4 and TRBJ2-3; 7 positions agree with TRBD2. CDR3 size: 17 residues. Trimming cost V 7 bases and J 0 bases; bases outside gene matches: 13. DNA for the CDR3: TGTGCCAGCACCGAGACCCCCGGGACTATTAGCACAGATACGCAGTATTTT. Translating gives CASTETPGTISTDTQYF.

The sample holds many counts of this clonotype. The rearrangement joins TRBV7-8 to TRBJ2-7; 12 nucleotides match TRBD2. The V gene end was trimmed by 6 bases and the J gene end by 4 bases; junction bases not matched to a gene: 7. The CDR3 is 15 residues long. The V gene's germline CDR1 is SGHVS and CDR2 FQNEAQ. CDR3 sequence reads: CASRTLAGGQYEQYF. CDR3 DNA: TGTGCCAGCAGAACTCTAGCGGGAGGGCAGTACGAGCAGTACTTC.

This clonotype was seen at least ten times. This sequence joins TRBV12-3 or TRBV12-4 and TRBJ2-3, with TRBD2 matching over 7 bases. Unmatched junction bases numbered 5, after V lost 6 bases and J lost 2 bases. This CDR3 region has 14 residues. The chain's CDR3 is CASRELALTDTQYF. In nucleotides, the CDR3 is TGTGCCAGCAGGGAACTAGCGCTCACAGATACGCAGTATTTT.

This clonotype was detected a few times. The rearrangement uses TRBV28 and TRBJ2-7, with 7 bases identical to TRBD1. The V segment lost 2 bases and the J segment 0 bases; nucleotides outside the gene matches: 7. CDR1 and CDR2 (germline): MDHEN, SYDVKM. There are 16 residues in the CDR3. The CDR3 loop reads CASSLRGTATSYEQYF. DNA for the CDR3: TGTGCCAGCAGTTTAAGGGGGACAGCCACCTCCTACGAGCAGTACTTC.

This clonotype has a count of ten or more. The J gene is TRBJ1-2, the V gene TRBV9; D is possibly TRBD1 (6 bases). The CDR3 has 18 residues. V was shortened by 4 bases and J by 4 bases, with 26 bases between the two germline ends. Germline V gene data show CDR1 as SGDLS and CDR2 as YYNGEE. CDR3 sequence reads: CASSPRGTLGHTLYGYTF. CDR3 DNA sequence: TGTGCCAGCAGCCCCCGAGGGACTCTGGGACATACCCTCTATGGCTACACCTTC.

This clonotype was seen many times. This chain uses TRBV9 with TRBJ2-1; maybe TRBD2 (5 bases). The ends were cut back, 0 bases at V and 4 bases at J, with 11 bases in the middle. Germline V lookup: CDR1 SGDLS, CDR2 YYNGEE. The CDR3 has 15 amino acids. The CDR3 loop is CASSVAEGRYNEQFF. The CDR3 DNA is TGTGCCAGCAGCGTAGCTGAGGGTAGGTACAATGAGCAGTTCTTC.

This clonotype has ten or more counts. DNA for the CDR3: TGTGCCAGCAGTCCCGGACTAGCTAGTCGTCAGACCCAGTACTTC. It encodes CASSPGLASRQTQYF. The gene calls are TRBV27 and TRBJ2-5; 8 bases match TRBD2. The CDR3 has 15 amino acids. Germline lookup yields CDR1 MNHEY and CDR2 SMNVEV (reference sequence). With V trimmed by 5 bases and J by 6 bases, 11 bases remained unmatched.

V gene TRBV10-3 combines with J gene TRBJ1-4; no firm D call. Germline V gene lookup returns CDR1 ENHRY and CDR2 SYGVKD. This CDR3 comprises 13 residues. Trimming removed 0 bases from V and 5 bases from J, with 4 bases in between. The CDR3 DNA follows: TGTGCCATCAGTGAGTCCGGGAATGAAAAACTGTTTTTT. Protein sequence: CAISESGNEKLFF.

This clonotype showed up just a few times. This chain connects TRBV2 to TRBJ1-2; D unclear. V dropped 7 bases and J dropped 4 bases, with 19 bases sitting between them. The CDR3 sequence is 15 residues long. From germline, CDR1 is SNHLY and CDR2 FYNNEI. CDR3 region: CASKGGQNPFYGYTF. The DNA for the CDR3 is TGTGCCAGCAAGGGAGGGCAGAACCCCTTCTATGGCTACACCTTC.

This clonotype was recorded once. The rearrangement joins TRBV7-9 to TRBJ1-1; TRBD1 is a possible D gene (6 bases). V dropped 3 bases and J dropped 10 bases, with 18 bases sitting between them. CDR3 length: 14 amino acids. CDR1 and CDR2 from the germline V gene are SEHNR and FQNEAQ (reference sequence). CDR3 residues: CASSFLGQLPRAFF. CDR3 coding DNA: TGTGCCAGCAGCTTCCTTGGACAGCTCCCTCGAGCTTTCTTT.

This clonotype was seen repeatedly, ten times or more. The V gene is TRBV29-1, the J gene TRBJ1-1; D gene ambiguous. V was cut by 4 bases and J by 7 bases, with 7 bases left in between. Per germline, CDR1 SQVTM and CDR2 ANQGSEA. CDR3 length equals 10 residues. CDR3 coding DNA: TGCAGCGTTGCTGAATTTGAAGCTTTCTTT. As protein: CSVAEFEAFF.

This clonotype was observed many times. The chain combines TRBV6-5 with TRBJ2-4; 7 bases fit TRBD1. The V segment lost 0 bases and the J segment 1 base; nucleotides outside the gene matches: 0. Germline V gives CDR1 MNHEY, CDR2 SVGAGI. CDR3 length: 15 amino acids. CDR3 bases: TGTGCCAGCAGTTACTCACAGGGGGCCAAAAACATTCAGTACTTC. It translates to CASSYSQGAKNIQYF.

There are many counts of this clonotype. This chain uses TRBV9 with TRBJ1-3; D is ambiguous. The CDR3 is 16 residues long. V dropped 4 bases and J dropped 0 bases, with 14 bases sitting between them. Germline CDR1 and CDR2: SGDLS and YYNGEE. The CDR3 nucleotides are TGTGCCAGCAGCTTCTCGCCGGGCCACTCTGGAAACACCATATATTTT. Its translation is CASSFSPGHSGNTIYF. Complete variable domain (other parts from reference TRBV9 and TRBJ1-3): DSGVTQTPKHLITATGQRVTLRCSPRSGDLSVYWYQQSLDQGLQFLIQYYNGEERAKGNILERFSAQQFPDLHSELNLSSLELGDSALYFCASSFSPGHSGNTIYFGEGSWLTVV.

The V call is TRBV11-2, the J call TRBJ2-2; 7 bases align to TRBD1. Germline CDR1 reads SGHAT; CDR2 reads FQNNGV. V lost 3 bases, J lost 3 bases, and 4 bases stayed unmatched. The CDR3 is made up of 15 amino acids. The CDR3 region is CASSLTGWDTGELFF. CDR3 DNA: TGTGCCAGCAGCTTGACAGGGTGGGACACCGGGGAGCTGTTTTTT.

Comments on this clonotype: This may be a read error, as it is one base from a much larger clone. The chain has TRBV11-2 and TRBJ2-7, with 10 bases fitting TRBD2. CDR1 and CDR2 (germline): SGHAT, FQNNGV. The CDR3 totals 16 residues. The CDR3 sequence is CASSSVSGTSAYKQYF. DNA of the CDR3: TGTGCCAGCAGCTCTGTCTCCGGGACTAGCGCCTACAAGCAGTACTTC. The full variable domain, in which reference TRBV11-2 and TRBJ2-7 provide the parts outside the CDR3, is EAGVAQSPRYKIIEKRQSVAFWCNPISGHATLYWYQQILGQGPKLLIQFQNNGVVDDSQLPKDRFSAERLKGVDSTLKIQPAKLEDSAVYLCASSSVSGTSAYKQYFGPGTRLTVT.

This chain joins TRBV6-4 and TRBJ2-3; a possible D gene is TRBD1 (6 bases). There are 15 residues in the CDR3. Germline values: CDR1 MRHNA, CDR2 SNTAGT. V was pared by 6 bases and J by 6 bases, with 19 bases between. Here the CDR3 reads CASSSQGSGLDTQYF. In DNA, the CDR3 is TGTGCCAGCAGCTCACAGGGTTCAGGTTTGGATACGCAGTATTTT.

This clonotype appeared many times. CDR3 residues: CSAASDRLGLAGEQYF. The CDR3 DNA reads TGCAGTGCCGCTTCCGATCGGCTAGGTCTTGCGGGCGAGCAGTACTTC. The J gene is TRBJ2-7, the V gene TRBV20-1, with D possibly TRBD2 on 5 matching bases. The CDR3 sequence is 16 residues long. CDR1 is DFQATT, CDR2 SNEGSKA, per germline (reference sequence). V gave up 6 bases and J gave up 6 bases, with 27 bases separating them.

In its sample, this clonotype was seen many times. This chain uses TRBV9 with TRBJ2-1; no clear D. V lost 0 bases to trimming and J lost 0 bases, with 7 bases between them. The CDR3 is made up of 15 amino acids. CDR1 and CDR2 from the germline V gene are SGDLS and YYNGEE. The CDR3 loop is CASSVGRSSYNEQFF. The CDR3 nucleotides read TGTGCCAGCAGCGTAGGACGGAGCTCCTACAATGAGCAGTTCTTC.

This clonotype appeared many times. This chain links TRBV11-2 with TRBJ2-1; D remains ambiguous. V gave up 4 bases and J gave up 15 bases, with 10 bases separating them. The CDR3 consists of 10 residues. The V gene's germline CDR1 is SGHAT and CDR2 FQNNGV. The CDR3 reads CASSSLRLFF. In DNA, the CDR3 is TGTGCCAGCAGCTCCCTTCGTCTGTTCTTC.

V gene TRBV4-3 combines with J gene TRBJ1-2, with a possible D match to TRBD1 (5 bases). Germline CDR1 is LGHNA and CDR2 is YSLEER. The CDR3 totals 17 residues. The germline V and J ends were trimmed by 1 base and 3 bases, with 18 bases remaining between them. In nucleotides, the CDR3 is TGCGCCAGCAGCCAAGGGGAGGGGAGCATGGTAGACTATGGCTACACCTTC. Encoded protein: CASSQGEGSMVDYGYTF.

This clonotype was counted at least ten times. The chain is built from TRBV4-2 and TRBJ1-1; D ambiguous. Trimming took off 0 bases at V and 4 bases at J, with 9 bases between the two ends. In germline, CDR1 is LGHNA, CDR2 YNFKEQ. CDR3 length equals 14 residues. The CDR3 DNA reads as TGTGCCAGCAGCCAAGATCGGTGGGGCACTGAAGCTTTCTTT. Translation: CASSQDRWGTEAFF.

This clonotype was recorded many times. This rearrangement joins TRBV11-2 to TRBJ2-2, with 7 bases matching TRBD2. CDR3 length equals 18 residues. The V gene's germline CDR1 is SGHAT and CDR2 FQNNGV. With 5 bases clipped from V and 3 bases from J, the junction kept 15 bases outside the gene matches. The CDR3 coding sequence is TGTGCCAGCAGCCCACCTAAAGGTAGCGGGCCCCACACCGGGGAGCTGTTTTTT. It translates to CASSPPKGSGPHTGELFF. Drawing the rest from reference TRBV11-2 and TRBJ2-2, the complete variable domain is EAGVAQSPRYKIIEKRQSVAFWCNPISGHATLYWYQQILGQGPKLLIQFQNNGVVDDSQLPKDRFSAERLKGVDSTLKIQPAKLEDSAVYLCASSPPKGSGPHTGELFFGEGSRLTVL.

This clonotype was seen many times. The CDR3 loop is CSARDPAVTVPFNGEQYF. The CDR3 bases are TGCAGTGCTAGAGATCCGGCGGTAACGGTCCCATTTAACGGCGAGCAGTACTTC. The chain recombines TRBV20-1 with TRBJ2-7; D call uncertain. V was trimmed by 0 bases and J by 6 bases, leaving 27 bases between them. Germline V CDR1 and CDR2: DFQATT, SNEGSKA (reference sequence). The CDR3 length is 18 residues.

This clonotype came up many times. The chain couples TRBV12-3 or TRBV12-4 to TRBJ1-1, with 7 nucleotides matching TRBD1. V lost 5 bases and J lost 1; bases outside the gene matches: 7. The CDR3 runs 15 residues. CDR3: CASSGPGQWNTEAFF. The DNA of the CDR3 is TGTGCCAGCAGTGGGCCGGGACAGTGGAACACTGAAGCTTTCTTT.

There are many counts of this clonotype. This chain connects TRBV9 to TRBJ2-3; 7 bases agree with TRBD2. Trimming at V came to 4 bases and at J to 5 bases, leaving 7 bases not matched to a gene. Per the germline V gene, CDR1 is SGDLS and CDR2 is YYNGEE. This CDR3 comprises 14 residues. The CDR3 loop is CASSTQSGVDTQYF. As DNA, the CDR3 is TGTGCCAGCAGCACCCAAAGCGGGGTAGATACGCAGTATTTT.

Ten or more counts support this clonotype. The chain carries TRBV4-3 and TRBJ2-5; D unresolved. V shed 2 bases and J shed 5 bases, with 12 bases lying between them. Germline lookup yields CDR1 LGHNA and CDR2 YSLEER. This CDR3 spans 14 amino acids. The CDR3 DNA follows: TGCGCCAGCAGCCAAAACGGCGGTGGCGAGACCCAGTACTTC. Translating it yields CASSQNGGGETQYF.

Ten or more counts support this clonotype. The CDR3 loop reads CASSLFLTAGELFF. The CDR3, as DNA: TGTGCCAGCAGTTTATTCCTCACCGCCGGGGAGCTGTTTTTT. The chain has TRBV28 and TRBJ2-2, with D unclear. Germline CDR1 reads MDHEN; CDR2 reads SYDVKM. The CDR3 runs 14 residues. Trimming pared 1 base from V and 6 bases from J, leaving 9 bases between.

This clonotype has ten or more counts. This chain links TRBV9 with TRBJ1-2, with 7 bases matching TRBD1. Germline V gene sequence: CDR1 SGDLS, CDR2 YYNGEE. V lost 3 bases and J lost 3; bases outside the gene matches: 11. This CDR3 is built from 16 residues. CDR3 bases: TGTGCCAGCAGCGACGGAATCCGGGACAGCGACTATGGCTACACCTTC. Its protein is CASSDGIRDSDYGYTF.

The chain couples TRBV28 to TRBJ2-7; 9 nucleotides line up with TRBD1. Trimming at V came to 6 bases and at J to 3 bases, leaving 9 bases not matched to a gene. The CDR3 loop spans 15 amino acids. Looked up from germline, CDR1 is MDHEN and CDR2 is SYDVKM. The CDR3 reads CASSPRDRVVYEQYF. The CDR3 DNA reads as TGTGCCAGCAGCCCCCGGGACAGGGTAGTCTACGAGCAGTACTTC.

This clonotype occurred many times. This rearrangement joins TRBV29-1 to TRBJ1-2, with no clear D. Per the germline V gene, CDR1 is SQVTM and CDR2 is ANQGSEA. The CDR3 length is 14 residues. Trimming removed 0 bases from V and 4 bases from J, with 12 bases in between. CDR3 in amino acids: CSVEDPTDPYGYTF. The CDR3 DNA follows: TGCAGCGTTGAAGATCCAACAGATCCCTATGGCTACACCTTC.

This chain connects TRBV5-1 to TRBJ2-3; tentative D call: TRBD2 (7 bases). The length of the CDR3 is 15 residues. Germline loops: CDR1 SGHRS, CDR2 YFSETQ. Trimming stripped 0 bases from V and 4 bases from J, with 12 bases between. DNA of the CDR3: TGCGCCAGCAGCTTGGCTGCGGGGGCCCCAGATACGCAGTATTTT. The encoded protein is CASSLAAGAPDTQYF.